The 18 T cell receptor beta chains listed next were all sequenced from one sample in a study of STAT5B mutations in CD4+ large granular lymphocyte leukemia. Sequenced by immunoSEQ multiplex PCR; TCRdb stores in-frame clones only, minus some. The sample has 20,000 to 25,000 clones, 60% to 80% seen once. The sequenced material came from CD4+ T cells from blood buffy coats. These TCRs come from a human donor in good health.

The genes are TRBV7-3 and TRBJ2-1; 7 bases match TRBD1. V lost 5 bases and J lost 4; bases outside the gene matches: 2. The CDR3 extends over 13 amino acids. Germline V gene data show CDR1 as SGHTA and CDR2 as FQGTGA. CDR3 region: CASSMDRYNEQFF. CDR3 nucleotides: TGTGCCAGCAGCATGGACAGGTACAATGAGCAGTTCTTC.

The rearrangement links TRBV2 to TRBJ2-3; the D gene could be TRBD1 or TRBD2 (5 bases each). V lost 8 bases to trimming and J lost 0 bases, with 18 bases between them. In germline, CDR1 is SNHLY, CDR2 FYNNEI. The CDR3 loop spans 16 amino acids. Written as DNA, the CDR3 is TGTGCCAGCGCTGACAGCCGCGGCGGGAGCACAGATACGCAGTATTTT. Its protein product is CASADSRGGSTDTQYF.

The chain carries TRBV7-2 and TRBJ2-2; 7 bases fit TRBD1. The CDR3 is 14 residues long. Germline V gives CDR1 SGHTA, CDR2 FQGNSA. After removal of 6 bases from V and 7 bases from J, the junction contained 8 bases not matched to a gene. Written as DNA, the CDR3 is TGTGCCAGCAGTGGGGACAGTTATGGCGGGGAGCTGTTTTTT. Its protein product is CASSGDSYGGELFF.

This chain uses TRBV4-1 with TRBJ1-1, with D unresolved. Trimming shortened V by 4 bases and J by 4 bases, and 10 bases separated the two germline ends. The CDR3 totals 13 residues. Germline-derived CDR1 and CDR2 are MGHRA and YSYEKL. In DNA form, the CDR3 reads TGCGCCAGCAGCCTCAAGACCGCCACTGAAGCTTTCTTT. Amino acids: CASSLKTATEAFF.

This clone occurred a few times. This chain joins TRBV20-1 and TRBJ1-1; TRBD1 matches at 7 bases. After removal of 6 bases from V and 6 bases from J, the junction contained 4 bases not matched to a gene. This CDR3 is built from 11 residues. CDR1 and CDR2 (germline): DFQATT, SNEGSKA (reference sequence). This CDR3 reads CSAPTGSEAFF. Here the CDR3 DNA reads TGCAGTGCGCCGACAGGGTCTGAAGCTTTCTTT.

The rearrangement links TRBV7-8 to TRBJ1-1; no definite D call. V was shortened by 0 bases and J by 2 bases, with 10 bases between the two germline ends. The germline V gene has CDR1 SGHVS and CDR2 FQNEAQ. This CDR3 contains 15 residues. The CDR3 bases are TGTGCCAGCAGCTTAGCAGGCCTACGAAACACTGAAGCTTTCTTT. Protein product: CASSLAGLRNTEAFF.

The chain employs TRBV5-5 and TRBJ1-3; D gene unclear. V was pared by 2 bases and J by 4 bases, with 7 bases between. This CDR3 comprises 13 residues. The germline V gene encodes CDR1 SGHKS and CDR2 YYEKEE (reference sequence). CDR3 residues: CASSFASGNTIYF. CDR3 sequence (DNA): TGTGCCAGCAGCTTTGCCTCCGGAAACACCATATATTTT.

This rearrangement joins TRBV5-1 to TRBJ2-1; TRBD2 matches at 12 bases. Trimming at V came to 2 bases and at J to 6 bases, leaving 3 bases not matched to a gene. CDR1 SGHRS and CDR2 YFSETQ come from the germline V gene. The CDR3 extends over 15 amino acids. CDR3 region: CASSLLTSGSNEQFF. The CDR3 DNA reads as TGCGCCAGCAGCTTATTGACTAGCGGGAGCAATGAGCAGTTCTTC.

As regards this clone: One junction end does not reproduce the germline sequence, and a read error may be involved. This rearrangement joins TRBV2 to TRBJ1-1; D remains ambiguous. The germline V gene has CDR1 SNHLY and CDR2 FYNNEI. The CDR3 has 11 amino acids. The CDR3 sequence: CASREATEAFF. The CDR3 bases are TGTGCCAGCAGGGAAGCCACTGAAGCTTTCTTT.

The count of this clone is one. The rearrangement joins TRBV7-9 to TRBJ1-3; tentatively, D is TRBD1 (5 bases). The CDR3 length is 15 residues. Germline assignment: CDR1 SEHNR and CDR2 FQNEAQ (reference sequence). Between the trimmed V and J ends, which lost 6 bases and 0 bases, there was a span of 12 bases. The CDR3 loop reads CASRTAGPSGNTIYF. The CDR3 DNA follows: TGTGCCAGCAGGACAGCCGGGCCCTCTGGAAACACCATATATTTT.

This clone was detected once. The chain is built from TRBV5-4 and TRBJ2-5, with unresolved D. CDR3 length equals 15 residues. From germline, CDR1 is SGHNT and CDR2 YYREEE (reference sequence). V shed 4 bases and J shed 1 base, with 14 bases lying between them. The CDR3 region has the DNA TGTGCCAGCAGCCCGCGGACCGAGTCCCAAGAGACCCAGTACTTC. This gives the protein CASSPRTESQETQYF. Looking up the rest from reference TRBV5-4 and TRBJ2-5 gives the full variable domain: ETGVTQSPTHLIKTRGQQVTLRCSSQSGHNTVSWYQQALGQGPQFIFQYYREEENGRGNFPPRFSGLQFPNYSSELNVNALELDDSALYLCASSPRTESQETQYFGPGTRLLVL.

The chain has TRBV19 and TRBJ2-6; D is unclear. The CDR3 covers 12 residues. Trimming cost V 6 bases and J 1 base, with 1 base left between them. Germline V gene data show CDR1 as LNHDA and CDR2 as SQIVND (reference sequence). CDR3 bases: TGTGCCAGTAGGTCTGGGGCCAACGTCCTGACTTTC. This sequence encodes CASRSGANVLTF.

The V and J genes are TRBV30 and TRBJ1-6; D is undetermined. V was pared by 0 bases and J by 5 bases, with 8 bases between. This CDR3 is built from 14 residues. Germline V gene data show CDR1 as GTSNPN and CDR2 as SVGIG (reference sequence). Here the CDR3 DNA reads TGTGCCTGGAGTGTTTATCAGAATAATTCACCCCTCCACTTT. Its protein is CAWSVYQNNSPLHF.

The rearrangement uses TRBV10-2 and TRBJ1-5; D is unclear. The CDR3 loop spans 15 amino acids. V was pared by 0 bases and J by 2 bases, with 8 bases between. Germline V lookup: CDR1 WSHSY, CDR2 SAAADI. This chain's CDR3 is CASSESFGGNQPQHF. CDR3 nucleotides: TGCGCCAGCAGTGAGTCTTTTGGGGGCAATCAGCCCCAGCATTTT.

The J gene is TRBJ2-7, the V gene TRBV18, with TRBD2 matching over 13 bases. The CDR3 extends over 19 amino acids. Germline V gives CDR1 KGHSH, CDR2 LQKENI. Unmatched junction bases numbered 14, after V lost 3 bases and J lost 3 bases. The CDR3 coding sequence is TGTGCCAGCTCACCGGCTTTGAGGACTAGCGGGAGTTTTATCTACGAGCAGTACTTC. This codes for CASSPALRTSGSFIYEQYF. The variable domain in full, with the rest retrieved from reference TRBV18 and TRBJ2-7, is NAGVMQNPRHLVRRRGQEARLRCSPMKGHSHVYWYRQLPEEGLKFMVYLQKENIIDESGMPKERFSAEFPKEGPSILRIQQVVRGDSAAYFCASSPALRTSGSFIYEQYFGPGTRLTVT.

The chain uses TRBV11-2 and TRBJ2-3; 8 nucleotides align to TRBD1. V lost 3 bases, J lost 6 bases, and 8 bases stayed unmatched. The germline V gene encodes CDR1 SGHAT and CDR2 FQNNGV. CDR3 length equals 15 residues. This chain's CDR3 is CASSFGQGNLDTQYF. Here the CDR3 DNA reads TGTGCCAGCAGCTTTGGACAGGGCAATTTGGATACGCAGTATTTT. Full variable domain (rest looked up from reference TRBV11-2 and TRBJ2-3): EAGVAQSPRYKIIEKRQSVAFWCNPISGHATLYWYQQILGQGPKLLIQFQNNGVVDDSQLPKDRFSAERLKGVDSTLKIQPAKLEDSAVYLCASSFGQGNLDTQYFGPGTRLTVL.

This clone was seen only once. This chain links TRBV25-1 with TRBJ2-1; 9 nucleotides align to TRBD2. Germline trimming cut 2 bases from V and 2 bases from J; bases unmatched to any gene: 4. This CDR3 is 16 amino acids long. The germline V gene has CDR1 MGHDK and CDR2 SYGVNS. CDR3 amino acids: CASSEGSGSTYNEQFF. CDR3 nucleotide sequence: TGTGCCAGCAGTGAAGGTAGCGGGAGCACCTACAATGAGCAGTTCTTC.

The chain links TRBV7-9 to TRBJ1-4, with a tentative D call TRBD1 (5 bases). Germline V gene data show CDR1 as SEHNR and CDR2 as FQNEAQ (reference sequence). The CDR3 runs to 14 residues. Trimming took off 0 bases at V and 13 bases at J, with 15 bases between the two ends. This CDR3 reads CASSLARVGARLFF. For the CDR3, the DNA is TGTGCCAGCAGCTTAGCGCGGGTCGGGGCCCGACTGTTTTTT.